The entry below gives a single T cell receptor beta chain sequence along with its context. The target of this receptor is not known. There are no base qualities to consult, and no much larger clone falls within one base. The V end loses 6 bases and the J end loses 4 bases, and a stretch of 22 bases separates them. CDR1 SNHLY and CDR2 FYNNEI were looked up in the germline V gene. Including the terminal cysteine and phenylalanine, the CDR3 comprises 17 residues. Here the CDR3 DNA is all that survives: 51 bases in frame from base 1. The data originate from a study of shared clonotypes between healthy human individuals (TCRdb year 2020). As for the study more broadly: The cohort comprised a couple of women and a few men aged 18 to 49 years. For each donor, three plates each were used for CD4 naive and CD4 memory, two plates were used for CD8 naive, and one plate was used for CD8 memory. To estimate repertoire size and how much clonotypes are shared between individuals, the study performed deep sequencing of blood TCR repertoires from a few healthy adults. Libraries were prepared and TCR repertoires were sequenced by different laboratories using diverse techniques, in order to increase sequencing depth and limit assay-specific biases. Leukapheresis yielded between about 0.9 and 8.9 billion PBMCs per donor. Overall results and qualifications from the work: When a few donors were compared, the shared fraction of clonotypes was roughly 5% for naive CD4, over 3% for naive CD8, roughly 2.5% for memory CD4, and about 0.36% for memory CD8. Higher generation probabilities were observed for clonotypes shared by all four sorted-subset donors than for non-shared clonotypes. Based on pairwise subsampling, the degree of clonotype sharing among donors was expected to be affected by sequencing depth. Sampling was restricted to blood, and TCR repertoires in tissue are likely to differ from TCR repertoires in blood. Larger estimated clonotype richness was generally found for naive subsets than for memory subsets. Because the study included only a small number of donors, the genetic and exposure-history diversity represented was limited. Rarefaction of sorted-subset datasets indicated incomplete sequencing despite the large sequencing depth.

Using the deep immunoSEQ assay, TCR CDR3 regions were amplified from genomic DNA by multiplex PCR. Extracted genomic DNA from each cell subset was spread evenly across all wells of several immunoSEQ 96-well plates, with each plate serving as a replicate. For sorted subsets, each replicate PCR was loaded with about 200 ng genomic DNA, equivalent to some 31,000 T cell genomes. Purified libraries were quantified with a Qubit 3.0 fluorometer, sized on a Bioanalyzer 2100, and re-quantified with the KAPA Library Quantification kit. A separate single-read 150-cycle Illumina NextSeq 550 flow cell was used to sequence each immunoSEQ 96-well plate. Under the source paper's analysis protocol: Because the immunoSEQ output held only junctional sequences and lacked quality scores, the filtering could not match the filtering applied to full-length reads. Sequences were annotated with PyIR, a Python wrapper for IgBLAST v1.9, using IMGT germline references to assign V/J genes and CDR3. Reads with weak V/J assignments (E-value above 1e-6), missing CDR3, stop codons, out-of-frame junctions, or ambiguous translated residues were removed. A V3J clonotype was defined by an identical inferred V gene, J gene, and CDR3 amino acid sequence. The percentage overlap between two repertoires was calculated by dividing the number of shared unique clonotypes by the size of the smaller repertoire. Three approaches were used to assess repertoire richness: RTK rarefaction, the Chao1 estimator, and Recon v2.1 estimates of unobserved clonotypes. For all TCRbeta clonotypes obtained by the gDNA method from a few donors, generation probabilities were computed with OLGA. Held by TCRdb, this immuneACCESS table contains in-frame sequences only and omits some clones. Under half of the omission traces to an unresolved V gene where checked; the cause of the rest is unknown. V and J calls and clone size are as listed in that table; D and trimming were resolved from the DNA. This sample gives about 1.5 million clones in total; approximately 98% of them show up just once. Jointly, the top ten make up about 0.42% of the sample.

Donors were healthy HIV-negative adults with no recently reported acute infections or vaccinations. Only Caucasian adults living in Nashville, Tennessee, USA were represented among the donors. CD4+ T cells were enriched by magnetic negative selection, after which naive cells were positively selected on CD45RA and the negative fraction was taken as the memory subset. After blood collection by leukapheresis, PBMCs were isolated using Ficoll-Histopaque density gradient centrifugation and then cryopreserved in the vapor phase of liquid nitrogen. Analytical flow cytometry was used to check the purity and quantity of every magnetically sorted T cell population. Each sorted fraction had its genomic DNA isolated and then quantified by UV absorbance on a Nanodrop 2000c.

The sequence was collected from a young man in good health. Sequences were obtained from naive CD4+ T cells sorted from blood. The sample's cell subset or site label is to be understood as: CD45RA+ positively selected. The chain is assembled from TRBV2 and TRBJ1-5; no confident D gene assignment can be made. The nucleotides read TGTGCCAGCAGGTCCCGGGCGGTGTTAGCATCTAATCAGCCCCAGCATTTT. It specifies CASRSRAVLASNQPQHF.